One and the same sample provided the 13 T cell receptor beta chains below, sequenced in a study of T cell clonotyping in hematopoietic cell transplantation (dated by TCRdb to the early 2020s). Libraries were made using the immunoSEQ multiplex PCR assay. In its TCRdb copy, this immuneACCESS table keeps in-frame sequences only and misses some clones. Where compared with another copy, unresolved V genes explain less than half of these, and the others have no known cause. Recorded for this sample are around 12,000 clones; approximately 90% of them occurred a single time. The ten largest clones add up to 0.75% to 0.9% of the sample. Material for sequencing was peripheral blood mononuclear cells. These TCRs come from a woman in her fifties or sixties in good health. Some clones in this sample may be carry-over from other donors' samples.

The V gene is TRBV6-1, the J gene TRBJ2-1; 7 nucleotides align to TRBD1. The germline gives CDR1 MNHNS, CDR2 SASEGT. The CDR3 loop spans 15 amino acids. The V segment lost 2 bases and the J segment 14 bases; nucleotides outside the gene matches: 15. DNA of the CDR3: TGTGCCAGCAGTGAAATTGCGACCGTACAGGGGTCGGAGTTCTTC. It is translated as CASSEIATVQGSEFF.

The rearrangement links TRBV29-1 to TRBJ1-1; 8 bases are a match to TRBD1. The CDR3 loop spans 13 amino acids. Trimming took 7 bases from V and 1 from J; bases not matched to a gene: 5. The germline V gene has CDR1 SQVTM and CDR2 ANQGSEA. CDR3 DNA sequence: TGCAGCGCCGGACAGGGTCGGAACACTGAAGCTTTCTTT. It encodes CSAGQGRNTEAFF.

V gene TRBV30 combines with J gene TRBJ2-1, with D possibly being TRBD1 or TRBD2 (5 bases each). Germline values: CDR1 GTSNPN, CDR2 SVGIG (reference sequence). The CDR3 sequence is 15 residues long. Trimming cost V 4 bases and J 0 bases, with 13 bases left between them. In DNA form, the CDR3 reads TGTGCCTGGACCGGGACCGTTAGCTCCTACAATGAGCAGTTCTTC. Translation gives CAWTGTVSSYNEQFF.

V and J are TRBV19 and TRBJ2-2; unclear D gene. CDR1 is LNHDA, CDR2 SQIVND, per germline (reference sequence). The V end was cut by 1 base, the J end by 1 base, with 4 bases between. The CDR3 has 14 amino acids. Here the CDR3 reads CASSIGLNTGELFF. The CDR3, as DNA: TGTGCCAGTAGTATAGGTCTGAACACCGGGGAGCTGTTTTTT.

The chain recombines TRBV7-2 with TRBJ2-7; the D call may be TRBD1 or TRBD2 (5 bases each). The germline V and J ends were trimmed by 2 bases and 2 bases, with 16 bases remaining between them. Germline lookup yields CDR1 SGHTA and CDR2 FQGNSA. This CDR3 contains 16 residues. The CDR3 DNA is TGTGCCAGCAGCTTACGCAGAGGGGATTCCCCCTACGAGCAGTACTTC. It codes for CASSLRRGDSPYEQYF.

This clone was detected only a few times. The rearrangement uses TRBV27 and TRBJ1-3; 7 bases agree with TRBD1. The V gene end was trimmed by 4 bases and the J gene end by 0 bases; junction bases not matched to a gene: 9. CDR1 is MNHEY, CDR2 SMNVEV, per germline (reference sequence). This CDR3 has 17 residues. As DNA, the CDR3 is TGTGCCAGCAGTTCCCGGCGGACAGGCTTCTCTGGAAACACCATATATTTT. It translates to CASSSRRTGFSGNTIYF.

The V and J genes are TRBV5-1 and TRBJ1-4, with D perhaps matching TRBD1 (6 bases). The CDR3 runs 15 residues. Trimming cost V 2 bases and J 6 bases, with 14 bases left between them. Germline values: CDR1 SGHRS, CDR2 YFSETQ. The CDR3 coding sequence is TGCGCCAGCAGCTTAAACCCGGGACAAGATGAAAAACTGTTTTTT. Translation gives CASSLNPGQDEKLFF.

This clone appeared once. The rearrangement joins TRBV12-5 to TRBJ1-5; D not resolved. This CDR3 region has 12 residues. The V gene lost 1 base and the J gene lost 10 bases, with 8 bases spanning the gap. Germline V gene lookup returns CDR1 LGHNT and CDR2 FRNRAP. In DNA form, the CDR3 reads TGTGCTAGTGGTTTGGATTTTGGACCCCAGCATTTT. Protein product: CASGLDFGPQHF.

The CDR3 DNA is TGTGCCAGCAGGGGCGGGGGCATGGACACCGGGGAGCTGTTTTTT. Its protein product is CASRGGGMDTGELFF. V usage is TRBV9 and J usage is TRBJ2-2, with TRBD2 as a possible D gene (7 bases). The V gene lost 5 bases and the J gene lost 3 bases, with 14 bases spanning the gap. The CDR3 contains 15 residues. CDR1 is SGDLS and CDR2 is YYNGEE in the germline V gene.

The V and J genes are TRBV7-9 and TRBJ1-1; D call uncertain. V lost 1 base and J 0 bases, leaving 3 bases between the germline ends. Germline values: CDR1 SEHNR, CDR2 FQNEAQ (reference sequence). CDR3 size: 13 residues. The CDR3 loop is CASSLDMNTEAFF. In DNA form, the CDR3 reads TGTGCCAGCAGCTTAGATATGAACACTGAAGCTTTCTTT.

Written as DNA, the CDR3 is TGTGCCAGCAGCTTTACAGGGGGCGAGGATGAAAAACTGTTTTTT. This gives the protein CASSFTGGEDEKLFF. The chain carries TRBV5-6 and TRBJ1-4; 9 bases match TRBD1. Germline V gene sequence: CDR1 SGHDT, CDR2 YYEEEE. The CDR3 is 15 residues long. Trimming cost V 2 bases and J 6 bases; bases outside gene matches: 5.

This clone occurred a few times. This CDR3 reads CASSQVLRQGALTQYF. CDR3 sequence (DNA): TGCGCCAGCAGCCAAGTTTTAAGACAGGGGGCCCTTACGCAGTATTTT. This chain links TRBV4-3 with TRBJ2-3; 10 bases map to TRBD1. The CDR3 sequence is 16 residues long. The junction had 9 bases not matched to a gene; V was cut back by 1 base and J by 8 bases. The germline gives CDR1 LGHNA, CDR2 YSLEER.

The V call is TRBV28, the J call TRBJ1-1; possibly TRBD1 for D (5 bases). CDR1 and CDR2 from the germline V gene are MDHEN and SYDVKM. This CDR3 is 15 amino acids long. The ends were cut back, 11 bases at V and 1 base at J, with 20 bases in the middle. The CDR3 sequence is CAVRSGGLGNTEAFF. CDR3 sequence (DNA): TGTGCCGTCCGCTCTGGGGGACTGGGGAACACTGAAGCTTTCTTT.